The clone carrying this T cell receptor beta chain came up a few times. The antigen is undetermined. Germline lookup yields CDR1 SGHRS and CDR2 YFSETQ. With 3 bases removed from V and 7 bases from J, the gap between germline ends came to 13 bases. This CDR3 has 13 residues. These data come from a study of beta chain features in type 1 diabetes. In the study overall: Sorted cells, about 99 million in number, were examined across all samples.

Sequenced material consisted of expressed TCRB transcripts (all of the isolated RNA was reverse transcribed). The table came from immunoSEQ multiplex PCR; TCRdb's copy has only in-frame clones and leaves some out. The sample consists of about 130,000 clones, 9.2% of them appearing once. Study results and limitations: VDJ junctions from patients with type 1 diabetes contained fewer insertions and more deletions.

The sequence was obtained from a young man in good health. What was sequenced was central memory CD4+ T cells from blood. The chain links TRBV5-1 to TRBJ1-2; D is possibly TRBD1 (6 bases). The CDR3 DNA reads TGCGCCAGCAGCTCTAACAGGGAGAGTGGCTACACCTTC. Translated, it gives CASSSNRESGYTF. The full variable domain, with the rest looked up from reference TRBV5-1 and TRBJ1-2, is KAGVTQTPRYLIKTRGQQVTLSCSPISGHRSVSWYQQTPGQGLQFLFEYFSETQRNKGNFPGRFSGRQFSNSRSEMNVSTLELGDSALYLCASSSNRESGYTFGSGTRLTVV.